What follows are 9 T cell receptor beta chains derived from one specimen sequenced in a study of response to subunit inactivated influenza vaccine. One entry per CDR3 protein results from TCRdb running MiXCR on the RT-PCR reads. The top ten hold approximately 7.6% of the sample, which has 600,000 to 850,000 distinct CDR3 sequences, 14% seen once. This material consisted of PBMCs from blood, taken approximately 15 days before vaccination. The receptors shown here come from a man in his fifties or sixties who received an inactivated influenza vaccine.

This clonotype was seen a few times. V is TRBV4-2 and J is TRBJ1-5; D is possibly TRBD1 (6 bases). This CDR3 has 15 amino acids. The V end lost 4 bases, the J end lost 4 bases, and 14 bases lay between the germline ends. Germline lookup yields CDR1 LGHNA and CDR2 YNFKEQ. This chain's CDR3 is CASSLDRSPNQPQHF. The DNA of the CDR3 is TGTGCCAGCAGCCTTGACAGGAGCCCAAATCAGCCCCAGCATTTT.

There are a few counts of this clonotype. The CDR3 region has the DNA TGCAGTCCCCAAACCGGGACAGGCCCCGGGAACGAGCAGTACTTC. Amino acids: CSPQTGTGPGNEQYF. This rearrangement joins TRBV20-1 to TRBJ2-7; 8 bases are shared with TRBD1. Per the germline V gene, CDR1 is DFQATT and CDR2 is SNEGSKA (reference sequence). Trimming cost V 8 bases and J 5 bases; bases outside gene matches: 17. This CDR3 is built from 15 residues.

This clonotype was seen only a few times. The chain employs TRBV7-9 and TRBJ2-1; D call uncertain. Trimming shortened V by 5 bases and J by 7 bases, and 12 bases separated the two germline ends. Germline CDR1 SEHNR, CDR2 FQNEAQ (reference sequence). The CDR3 extends over 13 amino acids. The CDR3 coding sequence is TGTGCCAGCAGCCCACTGGCGAGGAATGAGCAGTTCTTC. It yields the protein CASSPLARNEQFF.

This clonotype has a handful of counts. This chain connects TRBV20-1 to TRBJ1-4; 8 positions match TRBD1. This CDR3 region has 14 residues. Germline lookup yields CDR1 DFQATT and CDR2 SNEGSKA (reference sequence). Trimming took 3 bases from V and 3 from J; bases not matched to a gene: 3. The CDR3 DNA follows: TGCAGTGCTAGTGGACAGGGAGCTAATGAAAAACTGTTTTTT. Its translation: CSASGQGANEKLFF.

This clonotype turned up a few times. For the CDR3, the DNA is TGTGCCAGCAGCTTAGGGGCAGTAGAAGAGACCCAGTACTTC. Residues: CASSLGAVEETQYF. The chain links TRBV7-2 to TRBJ2-5, with no clear D. Per the germline V gene, CDR1 is SGHTA and CDR2 is FQGNSA. Trimming cost V 1 base and J 3 bases, with 9 bases left between them. CDR3 size: 14 residues.

The chain carries TRBV4-2 and TRBJ2-3; D uncertain. Looked up from germline, CDR1 is LGHNA and CDR2 is YNFKEQ. V was clipped by 0 bases and J by 2 bases, with 9 bases between them. This CDR3 contains 15 residues. The CDR3 DNA reads TGTGCCAGCAGCCAAGATCCTCAGGACACAGATACGCAGTATTTT. It is translated as CASSQDPQDTDTQYF.

This clonotype came up a few times. This rearrangement joins TRBV7-9 to TRBJ2-5, with D perhaps matching TRBD2 (6 bases). V lost 3 bases, J lost 1 base, and 12 bases lay in between. The CDR3 is 15 residues long. CDR1 SEHNR and CDR2 FQNEAQ come from the germline V gene (reference sequence). CDR3 amino acids: CASSLSLRGQETQYF. For the CDR3, the DNA is TGTGCCAGCAGCTTGTCCTTGCGGGGCCAAGAGACCCAGTACTTC. The variable domain in full, completed from reference TRBV7-9 and TRBJ2-5, reads DTGVSQNPRHKITKRGQNVTFRCDPISEHNRLYWYRQTLGQGPEFLTYFQNEAQLEKSRLLSDRFSAERPKGSFSTLEIQRTEQGDSAMYLCASSLSLRGQETQYFGPGTRLLVL.

The sample holds a few counts of this clonotype. This chain joins TRBV6-2 or TRBV6-3 and TRBJ2-7, with 9 bases lining up with TRBD2. The length of the CDR3 is 15 residues. V lost 7 bases and J lost 6; bases outside the gene matches: 13. The V gene's germline CDR1 is MNHEY and CDR2 SVGEGT. CDR3 residues: CASNIAGAARGEQYF. The DNA of the CDR3 is TGTGCCAGCAACATAGCGGGAGCAGCTCGTGGCGAGCAGTACTTC.

This clonotype was observed a few times. The chain is built from TRBV12-3 or TRBV12-4 and TRBJ1-2, with 8 bases aligning to TRBD1. This CDR3 has 17 amino acids. J gave up 7 bases and V 5 bases, and 18 bases lay outside the gene matches. The CDR3 nucleotides are TGTGCCAGCAGTCACGGGATCCTCGGGGACAGGAGGGGTGGCTACACCTTC. Translated: CASSHGILGDRRGGYTF.